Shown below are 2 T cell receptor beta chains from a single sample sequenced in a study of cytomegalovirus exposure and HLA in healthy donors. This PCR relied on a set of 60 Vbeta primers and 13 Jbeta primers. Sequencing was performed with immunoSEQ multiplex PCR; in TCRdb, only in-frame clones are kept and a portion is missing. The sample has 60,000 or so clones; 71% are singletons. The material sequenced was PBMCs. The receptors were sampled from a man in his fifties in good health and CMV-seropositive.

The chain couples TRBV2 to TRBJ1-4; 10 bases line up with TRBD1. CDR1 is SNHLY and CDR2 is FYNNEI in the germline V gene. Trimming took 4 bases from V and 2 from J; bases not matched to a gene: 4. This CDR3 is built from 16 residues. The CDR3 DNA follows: TGTGCCAGCAGTGGTGACAGGGGGCCGACTAATGAAAAACTGTTTTTT. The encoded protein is CASSGDRGPTNEKLFF. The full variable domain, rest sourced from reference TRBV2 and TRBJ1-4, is EPEVTQTPSHQVTQMGQEVILRCVPISNHLYFYWYRQILGQKVEFLVSFYNNEISEKSEIFDDQFSVERPDGSNFTLKIRSTKLEDSAMYFCASSGDRGPTNEKLFFGSGTQLSVL.

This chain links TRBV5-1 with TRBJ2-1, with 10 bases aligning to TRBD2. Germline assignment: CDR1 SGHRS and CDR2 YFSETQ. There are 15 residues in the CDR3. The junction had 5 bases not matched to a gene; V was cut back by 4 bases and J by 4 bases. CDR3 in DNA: TGCGCCAGCAGCCAGCTAGCGGGGGCTTACAATGAGCAGTTCTTC. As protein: CASSQLAGAYNEQFF.